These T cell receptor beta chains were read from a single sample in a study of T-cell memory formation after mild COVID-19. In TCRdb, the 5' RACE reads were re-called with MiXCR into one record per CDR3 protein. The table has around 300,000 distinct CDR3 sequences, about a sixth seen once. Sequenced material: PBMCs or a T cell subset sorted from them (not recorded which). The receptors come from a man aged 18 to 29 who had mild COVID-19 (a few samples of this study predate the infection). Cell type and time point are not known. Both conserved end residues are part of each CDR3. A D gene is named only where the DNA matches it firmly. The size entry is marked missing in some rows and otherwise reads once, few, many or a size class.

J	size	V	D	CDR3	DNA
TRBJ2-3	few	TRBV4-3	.	CASSQKQGSSTDTQYF	TGCGCCAGCAGCCAAAAACAGGGCAGTAGCACAGATACGCAGTATTTT
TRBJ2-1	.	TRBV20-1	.	CSAPRAARNEQFF	TGCAGTGCCCCCCGAGCCGCTAGGAATGAGCAGTTCTTC
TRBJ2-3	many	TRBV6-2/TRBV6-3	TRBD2	CASSHSGGADTQYF	TGTGCCAGCAGTCATAGCGGGGGGGCAGATACGCAGTATTTT
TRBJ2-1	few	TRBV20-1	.	CSASGTYHNEQFF	TGCAGTGCTTCCGGGACTTACCACAATGAGCAGTTCTTC
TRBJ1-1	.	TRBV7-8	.	CATAEEESNTEAFF	TGTGCCACCGCCGAGGAGGAATCGAACACTGAAGCTTTCTTT
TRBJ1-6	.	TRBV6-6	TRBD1	CASSYLPGQLDSPLHF	TGTGCCAGCAGTTACTTGCCGGGACAGCTAGATTCACCCCTCCACTTT
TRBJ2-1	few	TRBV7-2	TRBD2	CASSLERGVHNEQFF	TGTGCCAGCAGCTTAGAGCGGGGGGTGCACAATGAGCAGTTCTTC
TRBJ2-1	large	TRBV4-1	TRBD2	CASSQDSGGAGEQFF	TGCGCCAGCAGCCAAGATTCCGGGGGGGCCGGTGAGCAGTTCTTC
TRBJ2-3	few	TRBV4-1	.	CASSRRPLQSTDTQYF	TGCGCCAGCAGCCGGAGGCCTCTCCAATCCACAGATACGCAGTATTTT
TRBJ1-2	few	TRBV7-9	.	CASSLPAGPDYGYTF	TGTGCCAGCAGCCTCCCTGCAGGCCCGGACTATGGCTACACCTTC
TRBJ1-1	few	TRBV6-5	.	CASSYSAQVNTEAFF	TGTGCCAGCAGTTACTCGGCACAGGTGAACACTGAAGCTTTCTTT
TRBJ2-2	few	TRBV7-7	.	CASSPDQGPRRGGELFF	TGTGCCAGCAGTCCAGATCAGGGGCCCCGGCGCGGCGGGGAGCTGTTTTTT
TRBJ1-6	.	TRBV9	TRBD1	CASSEAGGNSPLHF	TGTGCCAGCAGCGAAGCAGGGGGCAATTCACCCCTCCACTTT
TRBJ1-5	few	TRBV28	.	CASSLEGQQPQHF	TGTGCCAGCAGTTTAGAGGGACAACAGCCCCAGCATTTT
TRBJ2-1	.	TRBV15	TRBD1	CATSSAGQGVFDEQFF	TGTGCCACCAGCAGCGCGGGACAGGGGGTTTTCGATGAGCAGTTCTTC
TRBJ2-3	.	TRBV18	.	CASSPGNTDTQYF	TGTGCCAGCTCACCCGGGAACACAGATACGCAGTATTTT
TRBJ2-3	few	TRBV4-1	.	CASSQENGQRFSDTQYF	TGCGCCAGCAGCCAAGAGAACGGACAGCGGTTTTCAGATACGCAGTATTTT
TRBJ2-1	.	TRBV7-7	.	CASSLGPQDRGEQFF	TGTGCCAGCAGCTTAGGGCCCCAAGACCGTGGTGAGCAGTTCTTC
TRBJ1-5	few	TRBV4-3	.	CASSQGVYSLGEISNQPQHF	TGCGCCAGCAGCCAAGGGGTTTACAGTTTGGGGGAGATTAGCAATCAGCCCCAGCATTTT
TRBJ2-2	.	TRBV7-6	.	CASTPWGVNTGELFF	TGTGCCAGCACCCCATGGGGGGTAAACACCGGGGAGCTGTTTTTT
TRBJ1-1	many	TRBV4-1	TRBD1	CASSQFRDRGAEAFF	TGCGCCAGCAGCCAATTCCGGGACAGGGGCGCTGAAGCTTTCTTT
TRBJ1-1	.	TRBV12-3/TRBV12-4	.	CASSSQGDTEAFF	TGTGCCAGCAGTTCCCAGGGAGACACTGAAGCTTTCTTT
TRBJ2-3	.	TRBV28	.	CASSAETGTRINTQYF	TGTGCCAGCAGTGCAGAGACCGGGACTCGCATCAATACGCAGTATTTT
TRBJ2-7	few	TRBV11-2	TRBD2	CASSLKAGRGPEQYF	TGTGCCAGCAGCTTGAAGGCAGGGAGGGGTCCGGAGCAGTACTTC
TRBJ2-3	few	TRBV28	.	CASSPVRATDTDTQYF	TGTGCCAGCAGTCCCGTACGGGCGACAGACACAGATACGCAGTATTTT
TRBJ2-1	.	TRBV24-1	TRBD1	CATSDLRTGGNEQFF	TGTGCCACCAGTGACCTGAGGACAGGGGGAAATGAGCAGTTCTTC
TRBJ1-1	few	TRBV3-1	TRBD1	CASSQVGDSQAFF	TGTGCCAGCAGCCAAGTTGGGGACAGCCAAGCTTTCTTT
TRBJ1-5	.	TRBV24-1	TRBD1	CATSEAGGYQPQHF	TGTGCCACCAGTGAGGCAGGGGGTTATCAGCCCCAGCATTTT
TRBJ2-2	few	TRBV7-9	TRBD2	CASSFGLAGFYIESDGELFF	TGTGCCAGCAGCTTTGGACTAGCGGGGTTTTATATAGAAAGCGACGGGGAGCTGTTTTTT
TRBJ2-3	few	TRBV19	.	CASSFGLRRDTQYF	TGTGCCAGTAGTTTCGGACTCCGCCGGGATACGCAGTATTTT
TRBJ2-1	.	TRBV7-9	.	CASSPSQGDSYNEQFF	TGTGCCAGCAGCCCTTCACAGGGAGACTCCTACAATGAGCAGTTCTTC
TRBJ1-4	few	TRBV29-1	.	CSVGLHLNEKLFF	TGCAGCGTTGGGTTACACCTGAATGAAAAACTGTTTTTT
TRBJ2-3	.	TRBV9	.	CASSVGVGDSTTDTQYF	TGTGCCAGCAGCGTAGGGGTGGGAGACTCTACCACAGATACGCAGTATTTT
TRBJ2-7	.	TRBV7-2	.	CASSLRRGKAYEQYF	TGTGCCAGCAGCTTAAGGAGGGGAAAGGCCTACGAGCAGTACTTC
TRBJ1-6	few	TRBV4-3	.	CASSPYWAGSPLHF	TGCGCCAGCAGCCCTTATTGGGCTGGTTCACCCCTCCACTTT
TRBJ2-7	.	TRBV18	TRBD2	CASSPPAGTSTPAYEQYF	TGTGCCAGCTCACCGCCGGCTGGGACTAGCACCCCTGCCTACGAGCAGTACTTC
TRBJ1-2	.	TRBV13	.	CASSSRAAGYTF	TGTGCCAGCAGCTCCAGGGCGGCTGGCTACACCTTC
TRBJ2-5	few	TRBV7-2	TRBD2	CASGGGIQETQYF	TGTGCCAGCGGCGGGGGGATCCAAGAGACCCAGTACTTC
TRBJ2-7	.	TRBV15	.	CATSRDATAYEQYF	TGTGCCACCAGCAGAGACGCGACCGCTTACGAGCAGTACTTC
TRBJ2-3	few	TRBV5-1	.	CASSLMGEEGDTQYF	TGCGCCAGCAGCTTGATGGGGGAGGAGGGAGATACGCAGTATTTT
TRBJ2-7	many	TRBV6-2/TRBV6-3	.	CASSSTYEQYF	TGTGCCAGCAGCTCAACCTACGAGCAGTACTTC
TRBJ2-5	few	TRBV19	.	CASSIALRGSETQYF	TGTGCCAGTAGTATAGCTTTAAGGGGTTCGGAGACCCAGTACTTC
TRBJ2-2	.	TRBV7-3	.	CASSFTGPTGELFF	TGTGCCAGCAGCTTCACAGGGCCCACCGGGGAGCTGTTTTTT
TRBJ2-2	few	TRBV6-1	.	CASRIKRPGELFF	TGTGCCAGCAGGATAAAGCGCCCCGGGGAGCTGTTTTTT
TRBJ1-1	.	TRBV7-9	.	CASSPPQSGTEAFF	TGTGCCAGCAGCCCCCCCCAGTCGGGAACTGAAGCTTTCTTT
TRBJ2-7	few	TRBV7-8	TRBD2	CASSFKRSAGGSTAEQYF	TGTGCCAGCAGCTTTAAGAGATCTGCGGGGGGTTCCACCGCCGAGCAGTACTTC
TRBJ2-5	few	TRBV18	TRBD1	CASSLQGAPQETQYF	TGTGCCAGCTCACTACAGGGGGCGCCCCAAGAGACCCAGTACTTC
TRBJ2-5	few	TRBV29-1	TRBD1	CSCRDRGPTTQYF	TGCAGCTGCCGGGACAGAGGTCCCACGACCCAGTACTTC
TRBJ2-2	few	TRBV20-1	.	CSARDPDRPPGELFF	TGCAGTGCTAGAGATCCGGACAGACCACCCGGGGAGCTGTTTTTT
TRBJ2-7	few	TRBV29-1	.	CSVVRGSYEQYF	TGCAGCGTTGTCCGGGGCTCCTACGAGCAGTACTTC
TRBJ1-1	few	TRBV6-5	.	CASSSYQEAFF	TGTGCCAGCAGTAGCTATCAAGAAGCTTTCTTT
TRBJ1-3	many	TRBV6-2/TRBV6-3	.	CASDPGRDGNTIYF	TGTGCCAGCGATCCAGGGAGGGACGGAAACACCATATATTTT
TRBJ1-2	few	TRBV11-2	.	CASSLDGGYYGYTF	TGTGCCAGCAGCTTAGATGGGGGATACTATGGCTACACCTTC
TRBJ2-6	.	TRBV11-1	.	CASILSGANVLTF	TGTGCCAGCATTCTCTCTGGGGCCAACGTCCTGACTTTC
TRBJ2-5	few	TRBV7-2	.	CASSTVGGLRETQYF	TGTGCCAGCAGCACCGTGGGGGGGCTGCGGGAGACCCAGTACTTC
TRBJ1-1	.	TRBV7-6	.	CASSLAADLNTEAFF	TGTGCCAGCAGCTTAGCGGCAGACTTGAACACTGAAGCTTTCTTT
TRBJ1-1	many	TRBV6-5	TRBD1	CASSYGTADTEAFF	TGTGCCAGCAGCTACGGGACAGCCGACACTGAAGCTTTCTTT
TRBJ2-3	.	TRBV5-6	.	CASSSAGYLAGDTQYF	TGTGCCAGCAGCTCGGCGGGCTACCTCGCAGGAGATACGCAGTATTTT
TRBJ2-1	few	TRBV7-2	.	CASDPRGGVVNEQFF	TGTGCCAGCGACCCGAGGGGGGGCGTTGTCAATGAGCAGTTCTTC
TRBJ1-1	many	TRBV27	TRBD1	CATLQVGGRTEAFF	TGTGCCACCCTCCAGGTAGGGGGCAGGACTGAAGCTTTCTTT